The clone carrying this T cell receptor beta chain was counted once. Its matching antigen is unknown. This specimen comes from a study of T cell responses to AZD1222 COVID-19 vaccine. J lost 5 bases, V lost 7 bases, and 13 bases had no gene match. The CDR3 length is 16 residues. Germline V gene data show CDR1 as SGHRS and CDR2 as YFSETQ. Sequencing was performed with immunoSEQ multiplex PCR; in TCRdb, only in-frame clones are kept and a portion is missing. The table records about 92,000 clones, more than 75% of them present only once. Findings of the study overall: The donor group comprised mostly white British people and more females; the analysis possibly underestimated clonal diversity. Of the AZD1222 recipients, only 5 or 6 were seropositive at baseline. Repertoire samples came only from after the peak T cell response.

The sample in question was peripheral blood, obtained on day 0 of AZD1222 vaccination. The J gene is TRBJ2-2, the V gene TRBV5-1; 8 bases align to TRBD2. This receptor was obtained from an adult in good health. The CDR3 protein is CASSSGSPTGTGELFF. The CDR3, as DNA: TGCGCCAGCTCGAGCGGGAGCCCTACGGGGACCGGGGAGCTGTTTTTT.